These 22 T cell receptor beta chains share one sample of origin, sequenced in a study of T cells of healthy individuals. MiXCR, run by TCRdb on the 5' RACE reads, gives a single entry per CDR3 protein. The sample shows about 53,000 distinct CDR3 sequences, about 15% of them seen only once. The receptors come from a human donor in good health.

This clonotype was counted a few times. The V call is TRBV7-9, the J call TRBJ2-1; D not resolved. From germline, CDR1 is SEHNR and CDR2 FQNEAQ (reference sequence). The CDR3 contains 13 residues. Trimming shortened V by 5 bases and J by 5 bases, and 10 bases separated the two germline ends. DNA of the CDR3: TGTGCCAGCAGCCCGGGTAGCCACAATGAGCAGTTCTTC. Protein product: CASSPGSHNEQFF.

This clonotype has ten or more counts. The rearrangement uses TRBV4-1 and TRBJ2-3, with 9 bases fitting TRBD1. This CDR3 is built from 15 residues. CDR1 and CDR2 (germline): MGHRA, YSYEKL. With V trimmed by 4 bases and J by 4 bases, 6 bases remained unmatched. CDR3 sequence: CASSPRQGEADTQYF. The CDR3 region has the DNA TGCGCCAGCAGCCCGAGACAGGGGGAAGCAGATACGCAGTATTTT.

The chain recombines TRBV12-3 or TRBV12-4 with TRBJ1-4; the D is unclear. Deletions cut 4 bases from V and 0 bases from J, with 6 bases between. The CDR3 spans 14 residues. The CDR3 protein is CASSYSTTNEKLFF. The CDR3 DNA is TGTGCCAGCAGTTACTCTACAACTAATGAAAAACTGTTTTTT.

This clonotype occurred many times. The V gene is TRBV29-1, the J gene TRBJ2-3; D possibly corresponds to TRBD2 (6 bases). CDR1 and CDR2 from the germline V gene are SQVTM and ANQGSEA. The CDR3 is made up of 12 amino acids. V lost 6 bases, J lost 4 bases, and 11 bases lay in between. This CDR3 is CSVTGDADTQYF. As DNA, the CDR3 is TGCAGCGTCACGGGGGACGCAGATACGCAGTATTTT.

The chain joins TRBV30 to TRBJ2-1; TRBD2 aligns across 8 bases. This CDR3 has 15 amino acids. V lost 2 bases to trimming and J lost 4 bases; unmatched junction nucleotides: 7. Germline CDR1 and CDR2: GTSNPN and SVGIG (reference sequence). CDR3 region: CAWSRVVAGYNEQFF. The CDR3 DNA is TGTGCCTGGAGTAGGGTGGTAGCGGGGTACAATGAGCAGTTCTTC.

This clonotype was observed a few times. The chain recombines TRBV20-1 with TRBJ2-1; D is ambiguous. This CDR3 is 11 amino acids long. In germline, CDR1 is DFQATT, CDR2 SNEGSKA (reference sequence). V dropped 3 bases and J dropped 5 bases, with 5 bases sitting between them. The chain's CDR3 is CSARMNNEQFF. The CDR3 DNA follows: TGCAGTGCTAGGATGAACAATGAGCAGTTCTTC.

The chain carries TRBV30 and TRBJ1-1; D call uncertain. Trimming shortened V by 7 bases and J by 0 bases, and 12 bases separated the two germline ends. CDR1 GTSNPN and CDR2 SVGIG come from the germline V gene (reference sequence). The CDR3 is 13 residues long. The CDR3 spells CAFLRELNTEAFF. In nucleotides, the CDR3 is TGTGCCTTTCTCCGCGAGTTGAACACTGAAGCTTTCTTT.

This clonotype was seen ten or more times. The V gene is TRBV29-1, the J gene TRBJ2-2; D call uncertain. In germline, CDR1 is SQVTM, CDR2 ANQGSEA. Trimming removed 4 bases from V and 2 bases from J, with 11 bases in between. CDR3 length: 14 residues. The chain's CDR3 is CSVVGPDNTGELFF. The CDR3 DNA sequence: TGCAGCGTTGTCGGGCCAGATAACACCGGGGAGCTGTTTTTT.

The chain couples TRBV28 to TRBJ2-7, with a tentative D call TRBD1 (6 bases). CDR3 length equals 16 residues. Between the trimmed V and J ends, which lost 7 bases and 6 bases, there was a span of 25 bases. Looked up from germline, CDR1 is MDHEN and CDR2 is SYDVKM. The CDR3 DNA follows: TGTGCCAGCACCCTAGCTTCGGGACACCCCGTCGGCGAGCAGTACTTC. Residues: CASTLASGHPVGEQYF.

In this sample, this clonotype turned up many times. The J gene is TRBJ2-7, the V gene TRBV18; D might be TRBD2 (5 bases). CDR3 size: 13 residues. Germline V CDR1 and CDR2: KGHSH, LQKENI. Trimming removed 3 bases from V and 2 bases from J, with 8 bases in between. CDR3 coding DNA: TGTGCCAGCTCACCCTCCGGGACCTACGAGCAGTACTTC. It is translated as CASSPSGTYEQYF.

This chain links TRBV30 with TRBJ1-1, with unresolved D. The V gene lost 3 bases and the J gene lost 0 bases, with 5 bases spanning the gap. This CDR3 region has 12 residues. Germline CDR1 GTSNPN, CDR2 SVGIG (reference sequence). CDR3 DNA: TGTGCCTGGAGCAGATTGAACACTGAAGCTTTCTTT. It yields the protein CAWSRLNTEAFF. The full variable domain, completed using reference TRBV30 and TRBJ1-1, is SQTIHQWPATLVQPVGSPLSLECTVEGTSNPNLYWYRQAAGRGLQLLFYSVGIGQISSEVPQNLSASRPQDRQFILSSKKLLLSDSGFYLCAWSRLNTEAFFGQGTRLTVV.

This chain links TRBV19 with TRBJ2-3, with D possibly called TRBD1 or TRBD2 (5 bases each). CDR3 size: 16 residues. The ends were cut back, 9 bases at V and 2 bases at J, with 21 bases in the middle. Germline lookup yields CDR1 LNHDA and CDR2 SQIVND (reference sequence). CDR3: CASDDGGRGFTDTQYF. The CDR3 bases are TGTGCCAGCGATGATGGGGGACGGGGATTCACAGATACGCAGTATTTT.

This clonotype was recorded at least ten times. V and J are TRBV29-1 and TRBJ2-2, with D hard to call. Germline CDR1 SQVTM, CDR2 ANQGSEA. The CDR3 has 12 residues. V dropped 3 bases and J dropped 2 bases, with 4 bases sitting between them. The CDR3 here is CSVDGNTGELFF. The CDR3 bases are TGCAGCGTTGACGGAAACACCGGGGAGCTGTTTTTT.

This chain uses TRBV5-4 with TRBJ2-7, with 7 bases aligning to TRBD1. The germline CDR1 and CDR2 sequences are SGHNT and YYREEE (reference sequence). The CDR3 is 16 residues long. Trimming removed 3 bases from V and 3 bases from J; junction bases left unmatched: 12. This CDR3 reads CASSWAVGTAHYEQYF. CDR3 in DNA: TGTGCCAGCAGCTGGGCGGTCGGGACAGCACACTACGAGCAGTACTTC.

This clonotype was detected only a few times. This chain connects TRBV20-1 to TRBJ2-3, with TRBD2 identical over 12 bases. The ends lost 1 base at V and 3 bases at J; junction bases unmatched: 5. Germline CDR1 is DFQATT and CDR2 is SNEGSKA (reference sequence). This CDR3 spans 16 amino acids. DNA of the CDR3: TGCAGTGCTAGAGCTAGCGGGAGGGCCCTTACAGATACGCAGTATTTT. Its protein is CSARASGRALTDTQYF.

This clonotype showed up just a few times. The chain is built from TRBV7-9 and TRBJ1-3, with D perhaps TRBD1 (6 bases). CDR1 is SEHNR, CDR2 FQNEAQ, per germline (reference sequence). V shed 5 bases and J shed 2 bases, with 10 bases lying between them. The CDR3 loop spans 14 amino acids. The CDR3: CASSLDRTGNTIYF. The CDR3 bases are TGTGCCAGCAGCCTAGACAGGACTGGAAACACCATATATTTT.

This clonotype was seen only a few times. The V and J genes are TRBV20-1 and TRBJ2-1; 7 nucleotides match TRBD2. The ends lost 1 base at V and 6 bases at J; junction bases unmatched: 12. The CDR3 spans 16 residues. Germline CDR1 DFQATT, CDR2 SNEGSKA (reference sequence). CDR3 in amino acids: CSARGGRDWGGNEQFF. The CDR3 DNA sequence: TGCAGTGCTAGAGGAGGGCGGGACTGGGGGGGCAATGAGCAGTTCTTC.

This clonotype has just a few counts. This chain uses TRBV13 with TRBJ1-2, with a weak D call TRBD1 (6 bases). Trimming cost V 4 bases and J 3 bases, with 15 bases left between them. CDR1 is PRHDT and CDR2 is FYEKMQ in the germline V gene (reference sequence). The CDR3 consists of 15 residues. The CDR3 here is CASSSTGLRDYGYTF. The CDR3 coding sequence is TGTGCCAGCAGCTCAACAGGGTTGCGAGACTATGGCTACACCTTC.

V is TRBV6-6 and J is TRBJ1-2; D gene uncertain. The CDR3 loop spans 13 amino acids. Deletions cut 4 bases from V and 6 bases from J, with 12 bases between. Germline CDR1 reads MNHNY; CDR2 reads SVGAGI (reference sequence). This CDR3 reads CASSSNLDNGYTF. CDR3 DNA: TGTGCCAGCAGTTCGAACCTAGACAATGGCTACACCTTC.

This clonotype was seen repeatedly, ten times or more. This chain links TRBV12-3 or TRBV12-4 with TRBJ2-3, with D possibly being TRBD1 (6 bases). With 7 bases removed from V and 3 bases from J, the gap between germline ends came to 14 bases. This CDR3 has 14 amino acids. The CDR3 is CASTDKGGTDTQYF. For the CDR3, the DNA is TGTGCCAGCACCGACAAAGGGGGAACAGATACGCAGTATTTT.

CDR3 amino acids: CSARDAASGRAEQFF. The CDR3 bases are TGCAGTGCTAGAGATGCGGCTAGCGGGAGGGCTGAGCAGTTCTTC. V and J are TRBV20-1 and TRBJ2-1; TRBD2 matches 12 bases. This CDR3 contains 15 residues. Trimming cost V 0 bases and J 9 bases; bases outside gene matches: 6. Per the germline V gene, CDR1 is DFQATT and CDR2 is SNEGSKA (reference sequence).

This clonotype was seen at least ten times. The CDR3 DNA sequence: TGCAGCGTTGGTGAAGGGGTGAACACTGAAGCTTTCTTT. It is translated as CSVGEGVNTEAFF. The rearrangement uses TRBV29-1 and TRBJ1-1; a weak D match, TRBD1 (5 bases). Trimming removed 4 bases from V and 0 bases from J, with 9 bases in between. This CDR3 region has 13 residues. Germline V gene lookup returns CDR1 SQVTM and CDR2 ANQGSEA.